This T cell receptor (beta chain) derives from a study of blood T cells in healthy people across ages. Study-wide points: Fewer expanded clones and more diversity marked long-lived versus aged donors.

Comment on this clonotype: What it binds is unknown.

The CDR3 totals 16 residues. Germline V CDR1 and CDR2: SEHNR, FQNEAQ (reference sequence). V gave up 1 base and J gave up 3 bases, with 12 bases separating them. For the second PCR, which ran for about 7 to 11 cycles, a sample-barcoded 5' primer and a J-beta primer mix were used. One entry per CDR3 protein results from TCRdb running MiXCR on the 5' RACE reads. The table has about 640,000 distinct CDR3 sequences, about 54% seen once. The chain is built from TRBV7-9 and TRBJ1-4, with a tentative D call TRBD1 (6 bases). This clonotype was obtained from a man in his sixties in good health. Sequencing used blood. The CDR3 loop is CASSLGGTSANEKLFF. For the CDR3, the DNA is TGTGCCAGCAGCTTAGGGGGGACAAGTGCTAATGAAAAACTGTTTTTT.